Listed below are T cell receptor beta chains from one sample, sequenced in a study of blood T cell repertoires in COVID-19. The repertoire was sequenced with immunoSEQ multiplex PCR; TCRdb's copy has only in-frame clones and lacks some. The sample carries 350,000 to 450,000 clones, less than 90% recorded once. The sequenced material came from peripheral blood. These receptors were obtained from a woman aged 60 to 75 with COVID-19, enrolled during active disease. Each CDR3 is given with its conserved first and last residue.

TRBV11-2 CASSSPTSGGPAKTQYF
TRBV25-1 CASRAREGLVAFF
TRBV19 CASQSGGHYNEQFF
TRBV7-2 CASSFLSTGELFF
TRBV6-6 CASSTGSRLGNQPQHF
TRBV15 CATSRDPAGSYEQYF
TRBV6-5 CASRKGLASETQYF
TRBV10-3 CAISESQGFGQFF
TRBV12-3/TRBV12-4 CASSEGAGQPQHF
TRBV5-1 CASSLAPQGLETQYF
TRBV28 CASSSGQGQKPQHF
TRBV30 CAWDRDRSSGNTIYF
TRBV4-3 CASSQDYGGELFF
TRBV7-3 CASSPKGQGGGYTF
TRBV4-1 CASSQDGLAGSTDTQYF
TRBV2 CASTKTVNTEAFF
TRBV23-1 CASSQLPGQEFYGYTF
TRBV19 CASSITIGNTIYF
TRBV4-3 CASSQDNTANTGELFF
TRBV12-3/TRBV12-4 CASSLGELDEQYF
TRBV18 CASSPPGGYRRTEAFF
TRBV11-2 CASSLAWGDLYEQYF
TRBV4-2 CASSQGQGPNTGELFF
TRBV6-5 CASSYSNRGQTQYF
TRBV7-9 CASSLGGSGVYEQYF
TRBV5-1 CASSSGQGLMGNTIYF
TRBV2 CASSRQNTEAFF
TRBV4-1 CASSQDSQDRVDTEAFF
TRBV18 CASSPRQEDEQFF
TRBV9 CASTGPTGGGGNTEAFF
TRBV11-3 CASSAGTGDGYTF
TRBV7-2 CASSLALQGAWEKLFF
TRBV30 CAWSVGQGNTIYF
TRBV4-3 CASSQDSGGATGELFF
TRBV10-3 CAISSDRGGNSPLHF
TRBV2 CASSAQGFQETQYF
TRBV5-3 CARSSGGQGAPWEQYF
TRBV10-3 CAISEGGDREAVYTF
TRBV11-3 CASSLGSGILHEQYF
TRBV5-1 CASSVDRGGEAFF
TRBV7-2 CASSQMETQYF
TRBV27 CASSLTGDNSPLHF
TRBV9 CASSVGRGSYNEQFF
TRBV5-1 CASTYTGGVQETQYF
TRBV9 CASSPGRVVNYGYTF
TRBV2 CASSDRSAGGTDTQYF
TRBV25-1 CASSAQGEPQHF
TRBV5-1 CASSLAASTGELFF
TRBV7-2 CASSLAQDRGGYGYTF
TRBV19 CATSGGSAGGRTGELFF